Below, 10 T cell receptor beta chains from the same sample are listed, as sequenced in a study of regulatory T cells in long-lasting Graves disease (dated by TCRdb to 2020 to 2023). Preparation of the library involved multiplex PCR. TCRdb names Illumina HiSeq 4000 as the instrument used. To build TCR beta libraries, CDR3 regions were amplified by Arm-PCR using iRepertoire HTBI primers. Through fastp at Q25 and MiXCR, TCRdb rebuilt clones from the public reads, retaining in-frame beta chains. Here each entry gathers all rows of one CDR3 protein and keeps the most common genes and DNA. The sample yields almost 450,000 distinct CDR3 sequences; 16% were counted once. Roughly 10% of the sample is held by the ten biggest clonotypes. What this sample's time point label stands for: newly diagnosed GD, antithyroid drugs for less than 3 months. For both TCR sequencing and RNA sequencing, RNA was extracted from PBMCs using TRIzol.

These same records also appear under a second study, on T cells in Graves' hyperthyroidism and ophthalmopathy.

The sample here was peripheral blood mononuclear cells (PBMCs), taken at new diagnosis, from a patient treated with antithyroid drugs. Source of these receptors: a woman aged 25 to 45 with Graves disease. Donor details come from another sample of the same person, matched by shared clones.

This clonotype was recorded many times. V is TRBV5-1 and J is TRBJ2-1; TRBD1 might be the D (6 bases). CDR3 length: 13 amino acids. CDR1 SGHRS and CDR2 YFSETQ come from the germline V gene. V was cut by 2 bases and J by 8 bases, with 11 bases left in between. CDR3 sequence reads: CASSLHQGYEQFF. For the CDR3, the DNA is TGCGCCAGCAGCTTACATCAGGGGTATGAGCAGTTCTTC. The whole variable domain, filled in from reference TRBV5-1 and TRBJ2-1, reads KAGVTQTPRYLIKTRGQQVTLSCSPISGHRSVSWYQQTPGQGLQFLFEYFSETQRNKGNFPGRFSGRQFSNSRSEMNVSTLELGDSALYLCASSLHQGYEQFFGPGTRLTVL.

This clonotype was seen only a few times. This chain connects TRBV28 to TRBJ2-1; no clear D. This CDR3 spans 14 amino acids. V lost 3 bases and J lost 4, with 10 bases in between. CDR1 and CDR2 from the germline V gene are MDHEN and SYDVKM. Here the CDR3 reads CASSFMDRYNEQFF. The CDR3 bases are TGTGCCAGCAGTTTTATGGACCGATACAATGAGCAGTTCTTC. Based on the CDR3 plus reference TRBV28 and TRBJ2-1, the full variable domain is DVKVTQSSRYLVKRTGEKVFLECVQDMDHENMFWYRQDPGLGLRLIYFSYDVKMKEKGDIPEGYSVSREKKERFSLILESASTNQTSMYLCASSFMDRYNEQFFGPGTRLTVL.

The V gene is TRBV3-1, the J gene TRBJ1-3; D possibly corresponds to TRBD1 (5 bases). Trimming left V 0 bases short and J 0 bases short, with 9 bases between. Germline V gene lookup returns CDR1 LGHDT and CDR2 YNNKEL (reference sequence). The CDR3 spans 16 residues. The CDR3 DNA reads TGTGCCAGCAGCCAAGATCCGACAGACTCTGGAAACACCATATATTTT. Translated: CASSQDPTDSGNTIYF.

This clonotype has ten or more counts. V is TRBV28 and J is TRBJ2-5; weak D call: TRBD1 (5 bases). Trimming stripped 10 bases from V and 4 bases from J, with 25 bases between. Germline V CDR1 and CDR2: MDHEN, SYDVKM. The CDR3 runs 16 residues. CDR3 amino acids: CATKDQTASLGETQYF. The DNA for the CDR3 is TGTGCCACCAAGGACCAGACAGCGAGCCTAGGAGAGACCCAGTACTTC.

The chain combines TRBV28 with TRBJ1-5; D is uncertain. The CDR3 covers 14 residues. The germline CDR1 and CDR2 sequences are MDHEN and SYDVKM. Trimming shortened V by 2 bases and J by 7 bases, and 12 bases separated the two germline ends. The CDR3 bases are TGTGCCAGCAGTTTAAGGAGGGTCTTACAGCCCCAGCATTTT. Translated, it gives CASSLRRVLQPQHF.

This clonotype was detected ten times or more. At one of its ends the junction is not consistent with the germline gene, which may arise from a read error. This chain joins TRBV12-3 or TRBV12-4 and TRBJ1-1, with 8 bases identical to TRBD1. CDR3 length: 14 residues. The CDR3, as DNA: TGTGCCAGCAGCTTAGGGACAGGGAACACTGAAGCTTTCTTT. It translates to CASSLGTGNTEAFF.

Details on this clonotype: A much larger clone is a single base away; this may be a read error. The CDR3 protein is CASSAQTDGEQYF. The CDR3 nucleotides are TGTGCCAGCAGCGCGCAGACAGATGGTGAGCAGTACTTC. The V and J genes are TRBV9 and TRBJ2-7; D may be TRBD1 (5 bases). Trimming shortened V by 3 bases and J by 7 bases, and 14 bases separated the two germline ends. CDR1 is SGDLS and CDR2 is YYNGEE in the germline V gene. The CDR3 runs 13 residues.

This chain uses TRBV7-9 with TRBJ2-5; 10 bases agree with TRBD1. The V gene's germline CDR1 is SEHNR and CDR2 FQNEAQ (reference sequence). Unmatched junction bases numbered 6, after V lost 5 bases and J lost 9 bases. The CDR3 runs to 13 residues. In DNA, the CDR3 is TGTGCCAGCAGCCGAGGACAGGGGGGGGCCCAGTACTTC. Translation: CASSRGQGGAQYF.

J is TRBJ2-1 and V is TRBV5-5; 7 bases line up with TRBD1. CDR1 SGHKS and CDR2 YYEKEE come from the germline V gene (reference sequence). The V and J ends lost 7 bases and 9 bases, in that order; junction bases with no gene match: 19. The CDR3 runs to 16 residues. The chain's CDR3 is CASASRWDSTSTEQFF. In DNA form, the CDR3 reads TGTGCCAGCGCTAGTAGGTGGGACAGCACCTCCACTGAGCAGTTCTTC.

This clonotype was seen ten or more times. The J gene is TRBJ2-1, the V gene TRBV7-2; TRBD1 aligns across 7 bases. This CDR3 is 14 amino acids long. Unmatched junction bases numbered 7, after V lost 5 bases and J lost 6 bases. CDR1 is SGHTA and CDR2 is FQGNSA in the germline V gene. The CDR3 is CASSHPGGFNEQFF. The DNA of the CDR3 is TGTGCCAGCAGCCATCCAGGGGGTTTCAATGAGCAGTTCTTC.